What follows are 6 T cell receptor beta chains derived from one specimen sequenced in a study of T cell responses to AZD1222 COVID-19 vaccine. Sequenced by immunoSEQ multiplex PCR; TCRdb stores in-frame clones only, minus some. The table includes tens of thousands of clones, 70% to 90% detected once. The starting material was peripheral blood, obtained 28 days after the second AZD1222 dose. The receptors come from an adult who received the AZD1222 COVID-19 vaccine.

This chain links TRBV27 with TRBJ1-6; D not certain. Trimming removed 3 bases from V and 9 bases from J, with 9 bases in between. CDR3 length equals 13 residues. Looked up from germline, CDR1 is MNHEY and CDR2 is SMNVEV (reference sequence). The CDR3 here is CASSLGRASPLHF. CDR3 coding DNA: TGTGCCAGCAGTTTGGGAAGGGCTTCACCCCTCCACTTT.

The genes are TRBV5-1 and TRBJ2-1, with unresolved D. This CDR3 has 15 amino acids. The germline gives CDR1 SGHRS, CDR2 YFSETQ. The V gene lost 0 bases and the J gene lost 3 bases, with 10 bases spanning the gap. The CDR3 sequence is CASSLGSGFYNEQFF. CDR3 DNA: TGCGCCAGCAGCTTGGGGTCAGGTTTCTACAATGAGCAGTTCTTC.

This clone came up once. This sequence joins TRBV5-5 and TRBJ1-6, with D maybe TRBD1 (6 bases). V was pared by 4 bases and J by 4 bases, with 15 bases between. The CDR3 extends over 16 amino acids. In germline, CDR1 is SGHKS, CDR2 YYEKEE (reference sequence). The DNA of the CDR3 is TGTGCCAGCAGCATGAGCCTCACAGGGTATAATTCACCCCTCCACTTT. It specifies CASSMSLTGYNSPLHF.

There are a few counts of this clone. This chain joins TRBV9 and TRBJ1-3; weak D call: TRBD1 (6 bases). Per germline, CDR1 SGDLS and CDR2 YYNGEE. Trimming pared 2 bases from V and 1 base from J, leaving 13 bases between. The CDR3 totals 16 residues. The CDR3 is CASSVNQGWSGNTIYF. For the CDR3, the DNA is TGTGCCAGCAGCGTGAATCAGGGGTGGTCTGGAAACACCATATATTTT.

This chain connects TRBV19 to TRBJ1-1; TRBD1 agrees at 8 bases. Per the germline V gene, CDR1 is LNHDA and CDR2 is SQIVND (reference sequence). Trimming at V came to 5 bases and at J to 3 bases, leaving 2 bases not matched to a gene. This CDR3 comprises 13 residues. The CDR3 sequence is CASSLTGDTEAFF. DNA for the CDR3: TGTGCCAGTAGTCTGACAGGGGACACTGAAGCTTTCTTT.

CDR3 nucleotide sequence: TGTGCCAGCAGCCGTAGGACAGGGGGATTTAATGAAAAACTGTTTTTT. Its translation is CASSRRTGGFNEKLFF. The J gene is TRBJ1-4, the V gene TRBV7-9, with TRBD1 identical over 10 bases. CDR1 and CDR2 from the germline V gene are SEHNR and FQNEAQ (reference sequence). The CDR3 has 16 amino acids. J lost 4 bases, V lost 5 bases, and 7 bases had no gene match.